A single sample is the source of the 7 T cell receptor beta chains below, sequenced in a study of PD-L1 blockade in urothelial cancer. Clones were sequenced by immunoSEQ multiplex PCR, and TCRdb holds only the in-frame ones, with some missing. This sample has around 100,000 clones; roughly 88% occur once, and the top ten carry roughly 2.3%. The sample in question was PBMCs, obtained around atezolizumab (anti-PD-L1) treatment. Every receptor here comes from a middle-aged man with urothelial cancer.

The chain links TRBV9 to TRBJ2-1; D ambiguous. The germline CDR1 and CDR2 sequences are SGDLS and YYNGEE. The CDR3 consists of 15 residues. The ends were cut back, 6 bases at V and 0 bases at J, with 13 bases in the middle. The CDR3 here is CASTTELGSYNEQFF. DNA for the CDR3: TGTGCCAGCACTACAGAACTGGGCTCCTACAATGAGCAGTTCTTC.

V usage is TRBV7-8 and J usage is TRBJ2-2; 8 nucleotides match TRBD1. With 5 bases clipped from V and 2 bases from J, the junction kept 4 bases outside the gene matches. The CDR3 runs to 15 residues. Germline CDR1 SGHVS, CDR2 FQNEAQ. Here the CDR3 reads CASSLDRGNTGELFF. CDR3 DNA sequence: TGTGCCAGCAGCCTAGACAGGGGCAACACCGGGGAGCTGTTTTTT.

The rearrangement uses TRBV6-5 and TRBJ2-4; 12 nucleotides align to TRBD1. The CDR3 covers 16 residues. Per the germline V gene, CDR1 is MNHEY and CDR2 is SVGAGI. V was clipped by 3 bases and J by 4 bases; unmatched bases: 4. This chain's CDR3 is CASSYRGQGAKNIQYF. The DNA of the CDR3 is TGTGCCAGCAGTTATCGGGGACAGGGGGCGAAAAACATTCAGTACTTC.

This sequence joins TRBV19 and TRBJ1-1, with D perhaps TRBD1 (5 bases). In germline, CDR1 is LNHDA, CDR2 SQIVND (reference sequence). The CDR3 is 13 amino acids. The V and J ends lost 6 bases and 1 base respectively, with 9 bases between them. Written as DNA, the CDR3 is TGTGCCAGTAGCCTCGGGGGGAACACTGAAGCTTTCTTT. This translates into CASSLGGNTEAFF.

Only a few counts were recorded for this clone. The chain links TRBV4-2 to TRBJ1-6; TRBD1 matches 9 bases. The V gene's germline CDR1 is LGHNA and CDR2 YNFKEQ. J was trimmed by 8 bases and V by 0 bases; bases with no gene match: 8. The CDR3 contains 17 residues. The CDR3 loop is CASSQDGVGQGYSPLHF. In DNA form, the CDR3 reads TGTGCCAGCAGCCAAGATGGAGTGGGACAGGGATATTCACCCCTCCACTTT.

The chain links TRBV5-1 to TRBJ2-7, with D possibly matching TRBD2 (6 bases). The CDR3 consists of 14 residues. The V gene lost 0 bases and the J gene lost 4 bases, with 11 bases spanning the gap. Germline-derived CDR1 and CDR2 are SGHRS and YFSETQ. Here the CDR3 reads CASSLEQRAYEQYF. The CDR3 DNA reads as TGCGCCAGCAGCTTGGAACAGCGGGCGTACGAGCAGTACTTC.

This chain links TRBV18 with TRBJ2-3; no firm D call. Trimming left V 6 bases short and J 1 base short, with 11 bases between. The CDR3 has 14 amino acids. Germline loops: CDR1 KGHSH, CDR2 LQKENI. The CDR3 here is CASSRGPGTDTQYF. As DNA, the CDR3 is TGTGCCAGCTCCCGTGGCCCTGGCACAGATACGCAGTATTTT.